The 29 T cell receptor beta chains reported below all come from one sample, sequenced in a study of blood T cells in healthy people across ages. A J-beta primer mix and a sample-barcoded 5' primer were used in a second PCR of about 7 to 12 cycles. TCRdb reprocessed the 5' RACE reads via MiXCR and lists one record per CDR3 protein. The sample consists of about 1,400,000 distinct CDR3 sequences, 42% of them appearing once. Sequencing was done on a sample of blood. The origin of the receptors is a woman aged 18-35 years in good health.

The CDR3 region is CASSVGTAGPQETQYF. CDR3 in DNA: TGCGCCAGCAGCGTCGGGACAGCGGGCCCCCAAGAGACCCAGTACTTC. The chain has TRBV5-1 and TRBJ2-5, with a possible D match to TRBD1 (7 bases). V lost 4 bases and J 1 base, leaving 17 bases between the germline ends. The CDR3 is made up of 16 amino acids. Germline values: CDR1 SGHRS, CDR2 YFSETQ. The complete variable domain, with remaining parts taken from reference TRBV5-1 and TRBJ2-5, reads KAGVTQTPRYLIKTRGQQVTLSCSPISGHRSVSWYQQTPGQGLQFLFEYFSETQRNKGNFPGRFSGRQFSNSRSEMNVSTLELGDSALYLCASSVGTAGPQETQYFGPGTRLLVL.

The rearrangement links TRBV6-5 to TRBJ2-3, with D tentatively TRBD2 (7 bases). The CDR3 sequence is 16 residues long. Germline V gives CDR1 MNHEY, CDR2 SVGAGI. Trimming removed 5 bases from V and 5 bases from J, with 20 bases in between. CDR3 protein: CASSRLAGEGGDTQYF. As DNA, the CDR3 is TGTGCCAGCAGTCGTCTCGCGGGAGAAGGGGGAGATACGCAGTATTTT.

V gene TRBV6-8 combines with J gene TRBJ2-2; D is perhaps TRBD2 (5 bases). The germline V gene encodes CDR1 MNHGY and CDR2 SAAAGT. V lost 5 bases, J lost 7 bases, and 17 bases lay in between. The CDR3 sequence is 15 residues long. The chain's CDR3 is CASSRRNHTSGELFF. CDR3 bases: TGTGCCAGCAGTAGGAGGAATCATACGAGCGGGGAGCTGTTTTTT.

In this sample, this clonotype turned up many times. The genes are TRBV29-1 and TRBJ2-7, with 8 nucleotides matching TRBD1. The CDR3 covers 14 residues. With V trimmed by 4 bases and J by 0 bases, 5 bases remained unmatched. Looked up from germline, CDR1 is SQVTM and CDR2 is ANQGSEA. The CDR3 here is CSVAPGTGSYEQYF. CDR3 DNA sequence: TGCAGCGTTGCCCCAGGGACAGGCTCCTACGAGCAGTACTTC.

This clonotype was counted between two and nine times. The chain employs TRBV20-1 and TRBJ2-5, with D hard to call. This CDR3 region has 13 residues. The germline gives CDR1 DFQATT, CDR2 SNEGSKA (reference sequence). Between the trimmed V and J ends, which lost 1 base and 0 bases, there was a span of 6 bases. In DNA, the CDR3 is TGCAGTGCTAGAGTTCGCAACCAAGAGACCCAGTACTTC. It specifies CSARVRNQETQYF.

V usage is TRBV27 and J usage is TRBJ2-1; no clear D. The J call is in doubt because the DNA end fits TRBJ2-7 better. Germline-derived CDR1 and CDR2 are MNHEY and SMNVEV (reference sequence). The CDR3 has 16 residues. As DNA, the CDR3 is TGTGCCAGCAGTATACAACAGATGGGCTCCTACAATGAGCAGTACTTC. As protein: CASSIQQMGSYNEQYF.

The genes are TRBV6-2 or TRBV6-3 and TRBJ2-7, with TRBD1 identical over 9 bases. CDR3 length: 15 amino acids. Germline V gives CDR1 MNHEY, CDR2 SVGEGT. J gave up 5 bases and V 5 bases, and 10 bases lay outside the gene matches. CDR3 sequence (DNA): TGTGCCAGCAGTCGCACCATGGGACAGGGAAACGAGCAGTACTTC. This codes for CASSRTMGQGNEQYF.

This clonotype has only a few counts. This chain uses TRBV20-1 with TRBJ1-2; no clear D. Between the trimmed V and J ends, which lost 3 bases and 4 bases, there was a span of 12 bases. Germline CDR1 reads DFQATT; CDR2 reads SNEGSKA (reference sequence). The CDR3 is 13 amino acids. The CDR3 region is CSARGSATYGYTF. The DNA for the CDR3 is TGCAGTGCTAGGGGCAGCGCGACCTATGGCTACACCTTC.

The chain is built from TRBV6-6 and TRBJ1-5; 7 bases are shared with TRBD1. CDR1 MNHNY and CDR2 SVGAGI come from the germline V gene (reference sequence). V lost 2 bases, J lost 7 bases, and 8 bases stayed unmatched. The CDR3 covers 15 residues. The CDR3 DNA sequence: TGTGCCAGCAGTTACGGAGAGCGACAGGGCCAGCCCCAGCATTTT. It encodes CASSYGERQGQPQHF.

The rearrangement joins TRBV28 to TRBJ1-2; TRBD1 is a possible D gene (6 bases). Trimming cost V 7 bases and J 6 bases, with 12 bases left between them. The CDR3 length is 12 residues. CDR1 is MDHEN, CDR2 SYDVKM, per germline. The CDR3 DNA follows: TGTGCCAGCAACCAGGGGTGGGATGGCTACACCTTC. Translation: CASNQGWDGYTF.

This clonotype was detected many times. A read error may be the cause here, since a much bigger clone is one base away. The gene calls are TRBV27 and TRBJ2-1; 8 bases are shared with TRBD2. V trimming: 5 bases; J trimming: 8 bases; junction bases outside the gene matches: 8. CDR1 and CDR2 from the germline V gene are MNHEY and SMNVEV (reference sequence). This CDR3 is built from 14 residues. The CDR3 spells CASSVAGGADEQFF. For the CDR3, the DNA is TGTGCCAGCAGTGTTGCCGGGGGGGCGGATGAGCAGTTCTTC.

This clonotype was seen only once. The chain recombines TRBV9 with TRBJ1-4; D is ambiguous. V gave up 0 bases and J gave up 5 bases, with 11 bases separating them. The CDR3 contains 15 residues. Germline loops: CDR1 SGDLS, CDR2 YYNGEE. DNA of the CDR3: TGTGCCAGCAGCGTAGATGGAGGAGTCAATGAAAAACTGTTTTTT. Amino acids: CASSVDGGVNEKLFF.

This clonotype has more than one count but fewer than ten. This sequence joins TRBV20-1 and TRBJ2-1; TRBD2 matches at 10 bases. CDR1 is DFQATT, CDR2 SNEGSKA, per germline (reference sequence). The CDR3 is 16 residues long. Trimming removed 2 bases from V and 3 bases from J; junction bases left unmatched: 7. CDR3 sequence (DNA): TGCAGTGCTAGAAGGCTAGCGGGGGCCCTCTACAATGAGCAGTTCTTC. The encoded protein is CSARRLAGALYNEQFF.

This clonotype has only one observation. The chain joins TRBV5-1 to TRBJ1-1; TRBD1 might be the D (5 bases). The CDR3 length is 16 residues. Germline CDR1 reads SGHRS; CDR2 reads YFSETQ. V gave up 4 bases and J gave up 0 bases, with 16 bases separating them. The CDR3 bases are TGCGCCAGCAGCACCGACCCGACAGTCATGAACACTGAAGCTTTCTTT. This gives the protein CASSTDPTVMNTEAFF.

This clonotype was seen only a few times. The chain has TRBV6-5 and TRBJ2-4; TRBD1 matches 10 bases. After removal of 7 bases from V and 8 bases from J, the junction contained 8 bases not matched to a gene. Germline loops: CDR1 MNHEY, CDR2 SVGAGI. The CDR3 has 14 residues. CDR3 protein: CASTRGQGGYIQYF. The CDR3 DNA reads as TGTGCCAGCACCCGAGGACAGGGGGGATACATTCAGTACTTC.

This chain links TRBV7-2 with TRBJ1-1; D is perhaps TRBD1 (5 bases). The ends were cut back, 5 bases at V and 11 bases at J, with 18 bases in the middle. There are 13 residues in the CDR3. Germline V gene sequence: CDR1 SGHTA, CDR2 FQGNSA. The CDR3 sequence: CASSPTAGTAAFF. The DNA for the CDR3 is TGTGCCAGCAGCCCTACCGCCGGGACCGCTGCTTTCTTT.

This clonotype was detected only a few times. CDR3 amino acids: CASSERQTYEQYF. The CDR3 region has the DNA TGTGCCAGCAGTGAACGTCAGACCTACGAGCAGTACTTC. The rearrangement uses TRBV6-1 and TRBJ2-7, with D unclear. The CDR3 consists of 13 residues. Germline-derived CDR1 and CDR2 are MNHNS and SASEGT. V lost 2 bases to trimming and J lost 2 bases, with 7 bases between them.

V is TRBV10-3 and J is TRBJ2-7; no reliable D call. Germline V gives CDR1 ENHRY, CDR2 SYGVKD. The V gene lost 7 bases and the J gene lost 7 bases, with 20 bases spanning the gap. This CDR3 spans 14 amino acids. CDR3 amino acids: CAITIGLGDNEQYF. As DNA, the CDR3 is TGTGCCATCACTATAGGCCTTGGCGACAATGAGCAGTACTTC.

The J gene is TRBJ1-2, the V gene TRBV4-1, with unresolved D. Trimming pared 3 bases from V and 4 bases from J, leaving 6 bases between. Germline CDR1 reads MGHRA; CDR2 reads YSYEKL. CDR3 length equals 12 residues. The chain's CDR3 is CASSQSPYGYTF. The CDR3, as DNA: TGCGCCAGCAGCCAGAGCCCCTATGGCTACACCTTC.

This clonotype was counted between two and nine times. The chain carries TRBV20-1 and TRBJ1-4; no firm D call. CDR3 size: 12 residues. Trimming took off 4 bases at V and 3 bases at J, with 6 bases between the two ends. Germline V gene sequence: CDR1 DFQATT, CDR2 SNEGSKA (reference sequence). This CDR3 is CSATRANEKLFF. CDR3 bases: TGCAGTGCTACAAGAGCTAATGAAAAACTGTTTTTT.

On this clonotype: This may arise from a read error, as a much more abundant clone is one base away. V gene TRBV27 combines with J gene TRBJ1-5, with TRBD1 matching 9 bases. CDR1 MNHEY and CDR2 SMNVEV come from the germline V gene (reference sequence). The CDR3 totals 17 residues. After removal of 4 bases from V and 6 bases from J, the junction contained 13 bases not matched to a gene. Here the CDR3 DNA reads TGTGCCAGCAGTTCAGAGGCCGGGACAGGGAGGCGTCAGCCCCAGCATTTT. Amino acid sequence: CASSSEAGTGRRQPQHF.

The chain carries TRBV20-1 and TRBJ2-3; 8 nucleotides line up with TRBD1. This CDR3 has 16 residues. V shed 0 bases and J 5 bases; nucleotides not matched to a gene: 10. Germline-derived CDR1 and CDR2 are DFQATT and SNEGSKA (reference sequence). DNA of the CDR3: TGCAGTGCTAGAGATCCAGGGGGCGCGCTGAAAGATACGCAGTATTTT. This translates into CSARDPGGALKDTQYF.

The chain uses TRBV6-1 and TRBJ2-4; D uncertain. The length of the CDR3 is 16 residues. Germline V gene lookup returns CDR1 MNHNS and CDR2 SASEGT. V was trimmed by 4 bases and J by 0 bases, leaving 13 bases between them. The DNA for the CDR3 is TGTGCCAGCAGTGCGGACGCCGCGTTAGCCAAAAACATTCAGTACTTC. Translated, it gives CASSADAALAKNIQYF.

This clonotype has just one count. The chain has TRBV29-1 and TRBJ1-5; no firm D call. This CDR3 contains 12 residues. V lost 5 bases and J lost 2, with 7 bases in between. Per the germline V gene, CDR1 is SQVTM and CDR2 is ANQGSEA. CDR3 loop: CSVRNGNQPQHF. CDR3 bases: TGCAGCGTTCGGAATGGCAATCAGCCCCAGCATTTT. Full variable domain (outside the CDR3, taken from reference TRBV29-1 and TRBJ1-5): SAVISQKPSRDICQRGTSLTIQCQVDSQVTMMFWYRQQPGQSLTLIATANQGSEATYESGFVIDKFPISRPNLTFSTLTVSNMSPEDSSIYLCSVRNGNQPQHFGDGTRLSIL.

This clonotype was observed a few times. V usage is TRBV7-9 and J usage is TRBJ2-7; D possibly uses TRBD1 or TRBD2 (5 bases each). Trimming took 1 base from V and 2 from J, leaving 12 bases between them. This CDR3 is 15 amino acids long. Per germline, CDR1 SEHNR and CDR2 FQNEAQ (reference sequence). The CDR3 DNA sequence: TGTGCCAGCAGCTTAGTGGGGGATCTTGCCTACGAGCAGTACTTC. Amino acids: CASSLVGDLAYEQYF. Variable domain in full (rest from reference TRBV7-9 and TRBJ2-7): DTGVSQNPRHKITKRGQNVTFRCDPISEHNRLYWYRQTLGQGPEFLTYFQNEAQLEKSRLLSDRFSAERPKGSFSTLEIQRTEQGDSAMYLCASSLVGDLAYEQYFGPGTRLTVT.

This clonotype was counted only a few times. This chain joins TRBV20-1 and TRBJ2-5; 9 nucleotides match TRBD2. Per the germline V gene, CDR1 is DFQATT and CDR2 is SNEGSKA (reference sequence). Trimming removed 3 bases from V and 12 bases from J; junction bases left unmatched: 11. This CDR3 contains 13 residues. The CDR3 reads CSASELAGRLEYF. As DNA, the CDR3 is TGCAGTGCTAGCGAACTAGCGGGTAGACTGGAGTACTTC.

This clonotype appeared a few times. The CDR3 reads CSVRQGADYGYTF. The DNA for the CDR3 is TGCAGCGTGAGACAGGGGGCTGACTATGGCTACACCTTC. V gene TRBV29-1 combines with J gene TRBJ1-2; 10 positions match TRBD1. Germline V gene sequence: CDR1 SQVTM, CDR2 ANQGSEA. With 6 bases clipped from V and 3 bases from J, the junction kept 4 bases outside the gene matches. The CDR3 is 13 residues long.

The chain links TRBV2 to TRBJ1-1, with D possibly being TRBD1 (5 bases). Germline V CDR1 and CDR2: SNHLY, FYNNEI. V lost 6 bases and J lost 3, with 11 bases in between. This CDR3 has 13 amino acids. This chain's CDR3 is CASRRGAHTEAFF. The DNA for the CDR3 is TGTGCCAGCAGGCGCGGGGCACACACTGAAGCTTTCTTT.

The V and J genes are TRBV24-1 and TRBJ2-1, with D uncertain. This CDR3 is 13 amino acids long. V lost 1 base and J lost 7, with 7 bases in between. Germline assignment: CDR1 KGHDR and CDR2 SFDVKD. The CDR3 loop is CATSDLIRNEQFF. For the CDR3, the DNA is TGTGCCACCAGTGATTTAATCAGGAATGAGCAGTTCTTC.